These T cell receptor beta chains were read from a single sample in a study of CD8 T cells in ankylosing spondylitis. TCRdb analysed the 5' RACE reads with MiXCR anew, one entry per CDR3 protein. The sample lists a few hundred thousand distinct CDR3 sequences, about an eighth occurring once. Sequencing was done on a sample of blood, either unsorted or a sorted T cell fraction (not recorded which). These receptors were obtained from a male donor with ankylosing spondylitis. Both conserved end residues are part of each CDR3. The D gene is left open where the match is weak. Expanded clones get a size class; other rows say once, few or many, or leave the size out.

DNA	CDR3	size	J	V	D
TGTGCCAGCAGGACCGGGGACAATGAGCAGTTCTTC	CASRTGDNEQFF	many	TRBJ2-1	TRBV3-1	NA
TGTGCCAGCAGCAACGGGGCTCAGGAGACCCAGTACTTC	CASSNGAQETQYF	NA	TRBJ2-5	TRBV12-3/TRBV12-4	NA
TGTGCCAGCACCCTGACAGGGGCTGGCTATGGCTACACCTTC	CASTLTGAGYGYTF	few	TRBJ1-2	TRBV6-1	TRBD1
TGCAGCGTTGACCTAACATGGGGCGATGAGCAGTTCTTC	CSVDLTWGDEQFF	NA	TRBJ2-1	TRBV29-1	NA
TGTGCCAGCAGCTTATCGACAGGGGGCGGCACAGATACGCAGTATTTT	CASSLSTGGGTDTQYF	NA	TRBJ2-3	TRBV7-2	TRBD1
TGTGCCAGCAGCCATTTCCGATCTCCGGGACGCCGACGCAATGAGCAGTTCTTC	CASSHFRSPGRRRNEQFF	many	TRBJ2-1	TRBV11-2	NA
TGCAGTGCTAGGGGGGACAGGGATAACTATGGCTACACCTTC	CSARGDRDNYGYTF	few	TRBJ1-2	TRBV20-1	TRBD1
TGCGCCAGCAGAGATAGACCGACAGGGAGCGGATCACCCCTCCACTTT	CASRDRPTGSGSPLHF	few	TRBJ1-6	TRBV5-1	TRBD1
TGTGCCAGCATGATTCGGGGGGAAGGTTTCTATGGCTACACCTTC	CASMIRGEGFYGYTF	few	TRBJ1-2	TRBV6-1	NA
TGTGCCAGCAGCTTCGGCGGGAGTACAGATACGCAGTATTTT	CASSFGGSTDTQYF	many	TRBJ2-3	TRBV5-1	TRBD2
TGCGCCAGCAGCTTGAGCATGCTGAACACTGAAGCTTTCTTT	CASSLSMLNTEAFF	few	TRBJ1-1	TRBV5-1	NA
TGCAGCGTTGAAGAGGCGCTCGGGGGGGATGGCTACACCTTC	CSVEEALGGDGYTF	many	TRBJ1-2	TRBV29-1	NA
TGTGCCAGCACCTTGGATGTTGATGGTGTGGGACTAGAATTCTTC	CASTLDVDGVGLEFF	NA	TRBJ2-1	TRBV2	TRBD2
TGTGCCAGCGGGGGAGAGGGGACTTACAATGAGCAGTTCTTC	CASGGEGTYNEQFF	NA	TRBJ2-1	TRBV7-9	NA
TGTGCCAGCAGAGAGTGGAGCGGGACTAGGCCAGATACGCAGTATTTT	CASREWSGTRPDTQYF	few	TRBJ2-3	TRBV12-3/TRBV12-4	TRBD2
TGTGCCAGCAGCGGGACGAGACACAATGAGCAGTTCTTC	CASSGTRHNEQFF	NA	TRBJ2-1	TRBV2	NA
TGTGCCACCAGCAGAGATCAGGGAGGGGTGAACACTGAAGCTTTCTTT	CATSRDQGGVNTEAFF	many	TRBJ1-1	TRBV15	NA
TGTGCCAGCAGTTTAGGAGTCGCCAACGTCCTGACTTTC	CASSLGVANVLTF	NA	TRBJ2-6	TRBV12-3/TRBV12-4	NA
TGTGCCAGCAGTGGGACCCGGGGAGTCTCACCCCTCCACTTT	CASSGTRGVSPLHF	few	TRBJ1-6	TRBV25-1	NA
TGTGCCAGCAGTTTAACCCGCATGAGAGCGGGAGAGTACGAGCAGTACTTC	CASSLTRMRAGEYEQYF	NA	TRBJ2-7	TRBV27	TRBD2
TGTGCCAGCAGCTTAAAGGGGTCAGGGGGCGGACCCTATGGCTACACCTTC	CASSLKGSGGGPYGYTF	NA	TRBJ1-2	TRBV7-2	TRBD1
TGTGCCAGCACGGCCAGATACGTGATAAAAGCTTTCTTT	CASTARYVIKAFF	few	TRBJ1-1	TRBV25-1	NA
TGTGCCAGCAGCAAGAACCAGGAGACCCAGTACTTC	CASSKNQETQYF	NA	TRBJ2-5	TRBV14	NA
TGTGCCAGCAGCCCGAAAGGGGATACAGATACGCAGTATTTT	CASSPKGDTDTQYF	few	TRBJ2-3	TRBV7-8	NA
TGTGCCAGCAGTGCGACAGGGTCTGGAAACACCATATATTTT	CASSATGSGNTIYF	few	TRBJ1-3	TRBV6-1	TRBD1
TGCGCCAGCAGCTCCATGGTGGCGACTAGCGGGATCACAGATACGCAGTATTTT	CASSSMVATSGITDTQYF	NA	TRBJ2-3	TRBV5-1	TRBD2
TGTGCCAGCAGCCGGACAGGAGAAGGGTACGGCTACACCTTC	CASSRTGEGYGYTF	NA	TRBJ1-2	TRBV7-2	TRBD1
TGTGCCAGCAGCCAATCCCACAGCGCGGAGACCCAGTACTTC	CASSQSHSAETQYF	few	TRBJ2-5	TRBV3-1	NA
TGCGCCACTGGAGAGGCGGCCACAGATACGCAGTATTTT	CATGEAATDTQYF	few	TRBJ2-3	TRBV4-1	NA
TGTGCCAGCGGGCTAGGGTGGGGGGAAAATGAAAAACTGTTTTTT	CASGLGWGENEKLFF	few	TRBJ1-4	TRBV27	NA
TGTGCCTCCCAACCCCCAGCGGGGGATGAGCAGTACTTC	CASQPPAGDEQYF	NA	TRBJ2-7	TRBV10-3	TRBD2
TGCGCCAGCAGCTTGGAAGGGCCCCCCAGGGGGCTGAACACCGGGGAGCTGTTTTTT	CASSLEGPPRGLNTGELFF	few	TRBJ2-2	TRBV5-1	TRBD1